This T cell receptor beta chain was identified in a study of shared clonotypes between healthy human individuals. Sequencing used immunoSEQ multiplex PCR; TCRdb keeps in-frame clones, though not all of them. The repertoire holds roughly 2,300,000 clones, with roughly 92% as singletons. V was trimmed by 0 bases and J by 6 bases, leaving 12 bases between them. The CDR3 length is 14 residues. From germline, CDR1 is SGHTS and CDR2 YDEGEE. The sequence was obtained from a young man in good health. Some clones in this sample may be carry-over from other donors' samples. This rearrangement joins TRBV5-8 to TRBJ1-1; D is unresolved. Sequenced sample: naive CD4+ T cells from PBMCs. Sample subset: CD45RA+ positively selected. The CDR3 spells CASSLDGPGPEAFF. CDR3 nucleotides: TGTGCCAGCAGCTTGGATGGCCCCGGCCCTGAAGCTTTCTTT.